These 9 T cell receptor beta chains were sequenced from one sample in a study of blood T cell repertoires in COVID-19. The protocol was immunoSEQ multiplex PCR, while the TCRdb copy is restricted to in-frame clones and leaves out a portion. The profile covers around 70,000 clones, with under 85% appearing a single time and around 20% taken by the ten largest. The sequenced sample was peripheral blood. These receptors were taken from a man aged 65-85 years with acute or convalescent COVID-19.

This clone appeared a few times. The CDR3 loop reads CASSLSILDTRLSPLHF. CDR3 DNA sequence: TGTGCCAGCAGTTTATCAATCTTGGACACGCGCCTTTCACCCCTCCACTTT. J is TRBJ1-6 and V is TRBV27; TRBD1 is a possible D gene (5 bases). Germline-derived CDR1 and CDR2 are MNHEY and SMNVEV (reference sequence). Deletions cut 0 bases from V and 9 bases from J, with 18 bases between. The CDR3 length is 17 residues.

The rearrangement joins TRBV5-1 to TRBJ2-7; D remains ambiguous. The CDR3 is made up of 15 amino acids. The germline gives CDR1 SGHRS, CDR2 YFSETQ. The V and J ends lost 4 bases and 3 bases respectively, with 17 bases between them. CDR3 region: CASSTLGQSYYEQYF. In nucleotides, the CDR3 is TGCGCCAGCAGCACTTTGGGCCAGAGCTACTACGAGCAGTACTTC. The full variable domain, its missing parts supplied by reference TRBV5-1 and TRBJ2-7, is KAGVTQTPRYLIKTRGQQVTLSCSPISGHRSVSWYQQTPGQGLQFLFEYFSETQRNKGNFPGRFSGRQFSNSRSEMNVSTLELGDSALYLCASSTLGQSYYEQYFGPGTRLTVT.

The chain links TRBV3-1 (or the pseudogene TRBV3-2) to TRBJ2-3; TRBD2 agrees at 12 bases. With 1 base clipped from V and 4 bases from J, the junction kept 3 bases outside the gene matches. The CDR3 consists of 16 residues. CDR1 LGHDT and CDR2 YNNKEL come from the germline V gene (reference sequence). The CDR3 reads CASSQASGRGPDTQYF. The CDR3 nucleotides are TGTGCCAGCAGCCAAGCTAGCGGGAGGGGCCCAGATACGCAGTATTTT.

This clone was seen more than once but under ten times. The chain carries TRBV7-9 and TRBJ2-7; TRBD2 matches 9 bases. The germline V gene encodes CDR1 SEHNR and CDR2 FQNEAQ (reference sequence). The CDR3 consists of 17 residues. V shed 5 bases, J shed 0 bases, and the junction held 11 bases outside the gene matches. The CDR3 here is CASSPQGGRASSYEQYF. CDR3 bases: TGTGCCAGCAGCCCCCAGGGCGGGAGGGCGAGCTCCTACGAGCAGTACTTC.

This chain links TRBV18 with TRBJ1-1; 8 positions agree with TRBD1. The germline gives CDR1 KGHSH, CDR2 LQKENI. The V segment lost 4 bases and the J segment 8 bases; nucleotides outside the gene matches: 6. CDR3 length: 13 residues. This CDR3 is CASSLGQEPEAFF. The CDR3 DNA follows: TGTGCCAGCTCACTGGGACAGGAACCCGAAGCTTTCTTT.

The table lists this clone with a few counts. J is TRBJ1-6 and V is TRBV5-1, with a weak D call TRBD1 (6 bases). The CDR3 spans 18 residues. Germline V lookup: CDR1 SGHRS, CDR2 YFSETQ. The V and J ends lost 2 bases and 4 bases respectively, with 19 bases between them. The CDR3, as DNA: TGCGCCAGCAGCTTCAACTCCAGGGGCCCCATTTATAATTCACCCCTCCACTTT. Amino acid sequence: CASSFNSRGPIYNSPLHF.

The rearrangement uses TRBV5-6 and TRBJ1-2, with D possibly matching TRBD1 (6 bases). V was shortened by 1 base and J by 2 bases, with 15 bases between the two germline ends. CDR1 is SGHDT and CDR2 is YYEEEE in the germline V gene. CDR3 size: 16 residues. As DNA, the CDR3 is TGTGCCAGCAGCTTGTACTCGGGACATTCAAACTATGGCTACACCTTC. Translation gives CASSLYSGHSNYGYTF.

This clone showed up just a few times. One end of the junction does not line up with germline, which may come from a read error. CDR3 region: CASSLGANTGELFF. CDR3 in DNA: TGTGCTAGCAGCTTAGGGGCTAACACCGGGGAGCTGTTTTTT. This chain uses TRBV7-7 with TRBJ2-2; tentative D call: TRBD1 (5 bases). Germline-derived CDR1 and CDR2 are SSHAT and FNYEAQ (reference sequence). The length of the CDR3 is 14 residues.

The count of this clone is one. This chain joins TRBV7-9 and TRBJ1-5; 9 bases line up with TRBD1. The V segment lost 1 base and the J segment 6 bases; nucleotides outside the gene matches: 4. This CDR3 has 15 residues. CDR1 SEHNR and CDR2 FQNEAQ come from the germline V gene (reference sequence). CDR3 protein: CASSLGGQGSQPQHF. The DNA of the CDR3 is TGTGCCAGCAGCTTAGGGGGACAGGGAAGTCAGCCCCAGCATTTT.